This entry lists 28 T cell receptor beta chains sequenced from one sample in a study of cytotoxic CD8 clonotypes in ibrutinib-treated CLL. This table comes from immunoSEQ multiplex PCR, and its TCRdb copy is limited to in-frame clones, with some not included. In the table there are some 200,000 clones, roughly 77% of which are singletons. The sequences come from PBMCs, collected after 12 months of ibrutinib treatment. All receptors derive from a human donor with chronic lymphocytic leukemia.

The V call is TRBV2, the J call TRBJ2-7, with D possibly being TRBD1 or TRBD2 (5 bases each). From germline, CDR1 is SNHLY and CDR2 FYNNEI. V was cut by 0 bases and J by 8 bases, with 20 bases left in between. The CDR3 extends over 16 amino acids. The chain's CDR3 is CASSEATTDYLSKQYF. In DNA, the CDR3 is TGTGCCAGCAGTGAAGCTACGACAGACTACCTCTCTAAGCAGTACTTC.

The rearrangement uses TRBV25-1 and TRBJ2-7; maybe TRBD2 (6 bases). The V and J ends lost 4 bases and 4 bases respectively, with 11 bases between them. The CDR3 has 13 residues. Germline lookup yields CDR1 MGHDK and CDR2 SYGVNS. CDR3 bases: TGTGCCAGCAGTGGGGCGGGACCTTACGAGCAGTACTTC. It is translated as CASSGAGPYEQYF.

The chain recombines TRBV7-3 with TRBJ2-1, with D possibly TRBD1 on 5 matching bases. Trimming took 8 bases from V and 7 from J, leaving 18 bases between them. CDR1 and CDR2 from the germline V gene are SGHTA and FQGTGA. The CDR3 contains 14 residues. The CDR3 DNA sequence: TGTGCCAGCGCGCGCAGGGAAAGAGTTAATGAGCAGTTCTTC. Translated: CASARRERVNEQFF.

The chain is built from TRBV7-2 and TRBJ2-5; no clear D gene. Germline CDR1 is SGHTA and CDR2 is FQGNSA. This CDR3 has 15 amino acids. Trimming took off 4 bases at V and 2 bases at J, with 14 bases between the two ends. CDR3 sequence (DNA): TGTGCCAGCAGCTCTTACAGCGCCTATCAAGAGACCCAGTACTTC. This gives the protein CASSSYSAYQETQYF. The full variable domain, rest sourced from reference TRBV7-2 and TRBJ2-5, is GAGVSQSPSNKVTEKGKDVELRCDPISGHTALYWYRQSLGQGLEFLIYFQGNSAPDKSGLPSDRFSAERTGGSVSTLTIQRTQQEDSAVYLCASSSYSAYQETQYFGPGTRLLVL.

This clone appeared once. Here the CDR3 reads CASSWLAGANEQFF. The CDR3, as DNA: TGTGCCAGTAGTTGGCTAGCGGGAGCTAATGAGCAGTTCTTC. The rearrangement links TRBV19 to TRBJ2-1; 10 nucleotides agree with TRBD2. V was clipped by 5 bases and J by 7 bases; unmatched bases: 5. Germline CDR1 reads LNHDA; CDR2 reads SQIVND (reference sequence). This CDR3 contains 14 residues. Full variable domain (rest looked up from reference TRBV19 and TRBJ2-1): DGGITQSPKYLFRKEGQNVTLSCEQNLNHDAMYWYRQDPGQGLRLIYYSQIVNDFQKGDIAEGYSVSREKKESFPLTVTSAQKNPTAFYLCASSWLAGANEQFFGPGTRLTVL.

V gene TRBV19 combines with J gene TRBJ1-5; 10 nucleotides match TRBD1. The V gene's germline CDR1 is LNHDA and CDR2 SQIVND (reference sequence). This CDR3 contains 16 residues. The V gene end was trimmed by 10 bases and the J gene end by 6 bases; junction bases not matched to a gene: 15. The CDR3 DNA sequence: TGTGCCACAGAGGACCCTGGGACAGGGGTTTTTCAGCCCCAGCATTTT. It codes for CATEDPGTGVFQPQHF.

The rearrangement links TRBV30 to TRBJ1-5; weak D call: TRBD1 (5 bases). Trimming removed 0 bases from V and 7 bases from J, with 13 bases in between. Germline lookup yields CDR1 GTSNPN and CDR2 SVGIG (reference sequence). The CDR3 sequence is 14 residues long. In nucleotides, the CDR3 is TGTGCCTGGAGTGTAAGGTTTTGGGGCCAGCCCCAGCATTTT. Its translation is CAWSVRFWGQPQHF.

The chain employs TRBV30 and TRBJ2-6; no clear D. This CDR3 has 13 amino acids. Germline CDR1 and CDR2: GTSNPN and SVGIG (reference sequence). V lost 3 bases and J lost 4, with 7 bases in between. CDR3 DNA: TGTGCCTGGAGCGCCCCCGGGGCCAACGTCCTGACTTTC. It codes for CAWSAPGANVLTF.

The chain is built from TRBV19 and TRBJ2-5, with TRBD2 identical over 7 bases. The CDR3 contains 13 residues. V shed 5 bases, J shed 2 bases, and the junction held 2 bases outside the gene matches. Germline V gene data show CDR1 as LNHDA and CDR2 as SQIVND (reference sequence). This CDR3 is CASSRGDQETQYF. CDR3 DNA: TGTGCCAGTAGTCGGGGGGATCAAGAGACCCAGTACTTC.

The rearrangement uses TRBV11-2 and TRBJ2-2, with TRBD2 matching 9 bases. J gave up 5 bases and V 5 bases, and 9 bases lay outside the gene matches. This CDR3 region has 16 residues. Germline CDR1 SGHAT, CDR2 FQNNGV. CDR3 nucleotide sequence: TGTGCCAGCAGCCCACTGGCGGGGGGGCTTACCGGGGAGCTGTTTTTT. Protein: CASSPLAGGLTGELFF.

The CDR3 spells CASSRARRQDTQYF. The CDR3 DNA is TGTGCCAGCAGTCGGGCCCGTCGGCAAGATACGCAGTATTTT. This chain links TRBV7-2 with TRBJ2-3; D call uncertain. Trimming took off 6 bases at V and 5 bases at J, with 15 bases between the two ends. The CDR3 totals 14 residues. CDR1 is SGHTA and CDR2 is FQGNSA in the germline V gene.

This clone is a singleton in its sample. J is TRBJ2-6 and V is TRBV5-1; 8 bases are a match to TRBD1. CDR1 and CDR2 (germline): SGHRS, YFSETQ. V shed 5 bases, J shed 1 base, and the junction held 11 bases outside the gene matches. The CDR3 consists of 18 residues. CDR3 in DNA: TGCGCCAGCAGGAACCGGGACAGGACGATTTCTGGGGCCAACGTCCTGACTTTC. Its translation: CASRNRDRTISGANVLTF.

This clone has just a few counts. This chain uses TRBV29-1 with TRBJ1-2; a possible D gene is TRBD1 (5 bases). V was pared by 7 bases and J by 7 bases, with 10 bases between. The CDR3 extends over 10 amino acids. Germline loops: CDR1 SQVTM, CDR2 ANQGSEA. The CDR3 spells CSAWDAGYTF. The DNA for the CDR3 is TGCAGCGCTTGGGACGCTGGCTACACCTTC.

J is TRBJ2-3 and V is TRBV19; the match to TRBD2 covers 12 bases. The CDR3 has 15 amino acids. Germline V lookup: CDR1 LNHDA, CDR2 SQIVND (reference sequence). Trimming took 5 bases from V and 4 from J; bases not matched to a gene: 4. CDR3 DNA: TGTGCCAGTAGTGTACTAGCGGGAGGCGCAGATACGCAGTATTTT. This gives the protein CASSVLAGGADTQYF.

The V and J genes are TRBV9 and TRBJ1-3; D remains ambiguous. The CDR3 is made up of 14 amino acids. From germline, CDR1 is SGDLS and CDR2 YYNGEE. With 0 bases removed from V and 5 bases from J, the gap between germline ends came to 9 bases. The CDR3 region is CASSVGPDRNTIYF. For the CDR3, the DNA is TGTGCCAGCAGCGTAGGGCCAGACCGAAACACCATATATTTT.

This clone came up once. The chain links TRBV15 to TRBJ2-7, with D perhaps matching TRBD1 (5 bases). Trimming stripped 4 bases from V and 1 base from J, with 11 bases between. The CDR3 runs 14 residues. The germline V gene has CDR1 LNHNV and CDR2 YYDKDF (reference sequence). The CDR3 is CATSTAGLSYEQYF. Written as DNA, the CDR3 is TGTGCCACCAGCACAGCAGGGCTATCCTACGAGCAGTACTTC.

This clone was detected only a few times. The chain has TRBV30 and TRBJ2-1, with 9 bases aligning to TRBD1. V lost 1 base to trimming and J lost 13 bases; unmatched junction nucleotides: 8. Germline loops: CDR1 GTSNPN, CDR2 SVGIG (reference sequence). There are 13 residues in the CDR3. CDR3: CAWSGSRTGVQFF. In nucleotides, the CDR3 is TGTGCCTGGAGTGGGTCCCGGACAGGGGTACAGTTCTTC. The full variable domain, rest sourced from reference TRBV30 and TRBJ2-1, is SQTIHQWPATLVQPVGSPLSLECTVEGTSNPNLYWYRQAAGRGLQLLFYSVGIGQISSEVPQNLSASRPQDRQFILSSKKLLLSDSGFYLCAWSGSRTGVQFFGPGTRLTVL.

CDR3 nucleotide sequence: TGTGCCAGCAGCGTAGGCTTTGACCCCGGCAATACGCAGTATTTT. This gives the protein CASSVGFDPGNTQYF. This rearrangement joins TRBV9 to TRBJ2-3; D is unresolved. CDR3 length: 15 amino acids. Germline V gives CDR1 SGDLS, CDR2 YYNGEE. V lost 0 bases, J lost 7 bases, and 15 bases lay in between.

The V and J genes are TRBV5-8 and TRBJ2-7; D possibly matches TRBD1 or TRBD2 (5 bases each). CDR1 is SGHTS and CDR2 is YDEGEE in the germline V gene. V dropped 2 bases and J dropped 0 bases, with 15 bases sitting between them. The CDR3 totals 16 residues. CDR3 DNA: TGTGCCAGCAGCTTTAAGGGACGCTTCAGCTCCTACGAGCAGTACTTC. As protein: CASSFKGRFSSYEQYF.

This rearrangement joins TRBV29-1 to TRBJ2-5; 7 bases line up with TRBD1. This CDR3 has 12 amino acids. Per germline, CDR1 SQVTM and CDR2 ANQGSEA. With 5 bases clipped from V and 3 bases from J, the junction kept 3 bases outside the gene matches. CDR3 loop: CSVTGTEETQYF. DNA of the CDR3: TGCAGCGTTACCGGGACAGAAGAGACCCAGTACTTC.

This clone was observed a few times. This sequence joins TRBV6-5 and TRBJ1-6; TRBD1 aligns across 8 bases. Per germline, CDR1 MNHEY and CDR2 SVGAGI. The CDR3 totals 14 residues. Unmatched junction bases numbered 6, after V lost 4 bases and J lost 10 bases. The CDR3 bases are TGTGCCAGCAGTTTTGGACAGGGAAGATCACCCCTCCACTTT. It codes for CASSFGQGRSPLHF.

This clone has only a few counts. The sample carries other DNA sequences with the same CDR3. The chain carries TRBV30 and TRBJ1-1, with D perhaps TRBD1 (6 bases). The germline V and J ends were trimmed by 1 base and 3 bases, with 9 bases remaining between them. Looked up from germline, CDR1 is GTSNPN and CDR2 is SVGIG (reference sequence). This CDR3 is built from 13 residues. The CDR3: CAWSAQGYTEAFF. In DNA form, the CDR3 reads TGTGCCTGGAGTGCGCAGGGGTACACTGAAGCTTTCTTT. Drawing the rest from reference TRBV30 and TRBJ1-1, the complete variable domain is SQTIHQWPATLVQPVGSPLSLECTVEGTSNPNLYWYRQAAGRGLQLLFYSVGIGQISSEVPQNLSASRPQDRQFILSSKKLLLSDSGFYLCAWSAQGYTEAFFGQGTRLTVV.

This clone was counted only a few times. V usage is TRBV20-1 and J usage is TRBJ2-7, with D unclear. The CDR3 is 10 amino acids. Trimming cost V 1 base and J 7 bases, with 5 bases left between them. Germline V lookup: CDR1 DFQATT, CDR2 SNEGSKA (reference sequence). The CDR3 loop reads CSARAEEQYF. In DNA, the CDR3 is TGCAGTGCTAGAGCGGAGGAGCAGTACTTC.

This clone was seen a handful of times. The chain employs TRBV9 and TRBJ1-5, with D perhaps matching TRBD1 (5 bases). CDR3 length equals 16 residues. Trimming took off 3 bases at V and 4 bases at J, with 17 bases between the two ends. Germline loops: CDR1 SGDLS, CDR2 YYNGEE. For the CDR3, the DNA is TGTGCCAGCAGCGCGGGCCCCGGGACGGGGAATCAGCCCCAGCATTTT. Its translation: CASSAGPGTGNQPQHF.

V gene TRBV7-9 combines with J gene TRBJ1-2, with a weak D call TRBD1 (6 bases). The germline CDR1 and CDR2 sequences are SEHNR and FQNEAQ (reference sequence). The CDR3 runs 15 residues. V was cut by 4 bases and J by 1 base, with 13 bases left in between. CDR3 coding DNA: TGTGCCAGCAGCTCTCCTACAGGGATTAACTATGGCTACACCTTC. Its translation is CASSSPTGINYGYTF.

This clone was seen only once. This chain links TRBV4-3 with TRBJ2-1; TRBD2 aligns across 11 bases. The V segment lost 0 bases and the J segment 9 bases; nucleotides outside the gene matches: 4. The CDR3 is 15 residues long. Germline CDR1 LGHNA, CDR2 YSLEER. The CDR3, as DNA: TGCGCCAGCAGCCAAGAACTAGCGGGAGTTCTTGAGCAGTTCTTC. It is translated as CASSQELAGVLEQFF.

V usage is TRBV6-6 and J usage is TRBJ2-5; TRBD2 matches at 9 bases. The CDR3 loop spans 14 amino acids. Germline-derived CDR1 and CDR2 are MNHNY and SVGAGI (reference sequence). The trim removed 6 bases at V and 5 bases at J, leaving 7 bases unmatched. CDR3 bases: TGTGCCAGCAGCTCCGGGACTAGCAAGGAGACCCAGTACTTC. It codes for CASSSGTSKETQYF.

In regard to this clone: Other DNA sequences within the sample encode an identical CDR3. The J gene is TRBJ1-2, the V gene TRBV4-3; no clear D gene. Trimming cost V 0 bases and J 5 bases, with 10 bases left between them. CDR1 is LGHNA and CDR2 is YSLEER in the germline V gene. The CDR3 runs to 14 residues. The CDR3 loop is CASSQDRSSYGYTF. Written as DNA, the CDR3 is TGCGCCAGCAGCCAAGACAGGTCCTCTTATGGCTACACCTTC.